The 24 T cell receptor beta chains given below trace back to one sample, sequenced in a study of blood T cell repertoires in COVID-19. Measured with immunoSEQ multiplex PCR; TCRdb has only the in-frame clones, and not every one. Of about 160,000 clones in the sample, roughly 81% were seen once. The sequencing sample was made of peripheral blood. Receptor source: a woman in her forties or fifties with COVID-19, enrolled during active disease.

The chain employs TRBV30 and TRBJ2-7; no clear D. The CDR3 sequence is 14 residues long. CDR1 is GTSNPN, CDR2 SVGIG, per germline (reference sequence). V was clipped by 5 bases and J by 4 bases, with 18 bases between them. The DNA of the CDR3 is TGTGCCTGGGGTACTGGGCCCCCTCGGTACGAGCAGTACTTC. It yields the protein CAWGTGPPRYEQYF.

The CDR3 spells CASSLQAANTEAFF. For the CDR3, the DNA is TGCGCCAGCAGCTTACAGGCCGCGAACACTGAAGCTTTCTTT. The rearrangement joins TRBV5-1 to TRBJ1-1; a possible D gene is TRBD1 (5 bases). The V and J ends lost 2 bases and 1 base respectively, with 9 bases between them. There are 14 residues in the CDR3. Germline CDR1 reads SGHRS; CDR2 reads YFSETQ.

The J gene is TRBJ2-3, the V gene TRBV19, with 11 positions matching TRBD2. CDR1 is LNHDA and CDR2 is SQIVND in the germline V gene (reference sequence). Trimming took 9 bases from V and 7 from J; bases not matched to a gene: 12. The CDR3 totals 15 residues. This CDR3 is CASTKLAGVGNTQYF. As DNA, the CDR3 is TGTGCCAGCACGAAACTAGCGGGAGTGGGGAATACGCAGTATTTT.

The chain carries TRBV27 and TRBJ2-7, with 9 bases matching TRBD1. The CDR3 sequence is 15 residues long. The germline gives CDR1 MNHEY, CDR2 SMNVEV (reference sequence). The V and J ends lost 4 bases and 4 bases, in that order; junction bases with no gene match: 8. As DNA, the CDR3 is TGTGCCAGCAGTTGGGCCGGGACAGGGTTTTACGAGCAGTACTTC. Protein sequence: CASSWAGTGFYEQYF.

The CDR3: CASSSLSAGGAETQYF. The CDR3 bases are TGTGCCAGCAGCTCACTCTCTGCGGGGGGCGCAGAGACCCAGTACTTC. This chain uses TRBV7-2 with TRBJ2-5; 8 positions match TRBD2. CDR1 is SGHTA and CDR2 is FQGNSA in the germline V gene. The CDR3 totals 16 residues. The V gene end was trimmed by 4 bases and the J gene end by 4 bases; junction bases not matched to a gene: 11.

This chain links TRBV27 with TRBJ2-4; D is possibly TRBD2 (5 bases). CDR3 size: 16 residues. Trimming removed 5 bases at V and 7 bases at J, with 21 bases between. Germline values: CDR1 MNHEY, CDR2 SMNVEV (reference sequence). The DNA of the CDR3 is TGTGCCAGCAGTCTTGACGGCACCCGGAAGCGGAACATTCAGTACTTC. It yields the protein CASSLDGTRKRNIQYF.

The rearrangement joins TRBV30 to TRBJ1-1; 9 bases are a match to TRBD1. Looked up from germline, CDR1 is GTSNPN and CDR2 is SVGIG (reference sequence). V lost 2 bases and J lost 5; bases outside the gene matches: 6. This CDR3 is built from 14 residues. Here the CDR3 reads CAWSIGQGRTEAFF. CDR3 nucleotides: TGTGCCTGGAGTATCGGACAGGGGAGGACTGAAGCTTTCTTT.

The J gene is TRBJ2-3, the V gene TRBV4-3, with 9 bases aligning to TRBD1. Germline CDR1 is LGHNA and CDR2 is YSLEER. The ends lost 0 bases at V and 2 bases at J; junction bases unmatched: 9. There are 18 residues in the CDR3. The CDR3, as DNA: TGCGCCAGCAGCCAAGATCCGACCGGGACAGGGTCCACAGATACGCAGTATTTT. Translation gives CASSQDPTGTGSTDTQYF.

This chain joins TRBV6-1 and TRBJ1-4; D not certain. V gave up 3 bases and J gave up 0 bases, with 8 bases separating them. Germline CDR1 reads MNHNS; CDR2 reads SASEGT. This CDR3 region has 15 residues. DNA of the CDR3: TGTGCCAGCAGTGACGGACTACCAACTAATGAAAAACTGTTTTTT. This sequence encodes CASSDGLPTNEKLFF.

This clone was observed a handful of times. The gene calls are TRBV10-1 and TRBJ2-3, with D possibly TRBD2 on 7 matching bases. The CDR3 extends over 16 amino acids. The germline V gene has CDR1 WNHNN and CDR2 SYGVQD (reference sequence). The V and J ends lost 6 bases and 5 bases respectively, with 21 bases between them. The CDR3 reads CASRARGGGRQDTQYF. As DNA, the CDR3 is TGCGCCAGCAGGGCCCGAGGGGGGGGGCGACAAGATACGCAGTATTTT.

This chain links TRBV7-9 with TRBJ2-5; tentatively, D is TRBD1 (5 bases). The CDR3 is made up of 15 amino acids. Germline values: CDR1 SEHNR, CDR2 FQNEAQ (reference sequence). V lost 4 bases and J lost 1, with 13 bases in between. The CDR3 reads CASSSVSGPQETQYF. DNA of the CDR3: TGTGCCAGCAGCTCGGTCTCAGGGCCCCAAGAGACCCAGTACTTC.

The chain employs TRBV27 and TRBJ2-7; 7 bases agree with TRBD2. V lost 7 bases, J lost 1 base, and 10 bases stayed unmatched. In germline, CDR1 is MNHEY, CDR2 SMNVEV (reference sequence). This CDR3 region has 15 residues. This chain's CDR3 is CASTPSGGGSYEQYF. The DNA of the CDR3 is TGTGCCAGCACCCCTTCCGGCGGGGGTTCCTACGAGCAGTACTTC.

Worth noting for this clone: At one end, the junction sequence differs from germline, possibly due to a read error. The chain recombines TRBV2 with TRBJ2-2, with D maybe TRBD2 (6 bases). CDR1 and CDR2 from the germline V gene are SNHLY and FYNNEI. The CDR3 length is 13 residues. CDR3 region: CASRRGRDGGLFF. In DNA, the CDR3 is TGTGCCAGCAGAAGGGGCAGGGACGGGGGGCTGTTTTTT. The full variable domain, with the rest looked up from reference TRBV2 and TRBJ2-2, is EPEVTQTPSHQVTQMGQEVILRCVPISNHLYFYWYRQILGQKVEFLVSFYNNEISEKSEIFDDQFSVERPDGSNFTLKIRSTKLEDSAMYFCASRRGRDGGLFFGEGSRLTVL.

The sample holds a few counts of this clone. The chain carries TRBV6-4 and TRBJ1-2, with a possible D match to TRBD1 (5 bases). V was cut by 0 bases and J by 8 bases, with 10 bases left in between. The CDR3 runs to 13 residues. CDR1 MRHNA and CDR2 SNTAGT come from the germline V gene. CDR3 sequence: CASSDSGVEGYTF. CDR3 in DNA: TGTGCCAGCAGTGACTCAGGGGTCGAGGGCTACACCTTC.

This chain joins TRBV5-1 and TRBJ2-1, with D possibly matching TRBD1 (5 bases). The V gene lost 0 bases and the J gene lost 4 bases, with 11 bases spanning the gap. This CDR3 has 15 residues. CDR1 is SGHRS and CDR2 is YFSETQ in the germline V gene. This CDR3 is CASSLAMAGYNEQFF. The DNA for the CDR3 is TGCGCCAGCAGCTTGGCCATGGCAGGGTACAATGAGCAGTTCTTC.

The J gene is TRBJ1-1, the V gene TRBV10-2, with a tentative D call TRBD1 (5 bases). The CDR3 consists of 14 residues. V was pared by 2 bases and J by 4 bases, with 11 bases between. Germline lookup yields CDR1 WSHSY and CDR2 SAAADI. The CDR3 is CASSEGTGFTEAFF. DNA for the CDR3: TGCGCCAGCAGTGAGGGCACAGGATTCACTGAAGCTTTCTTT.

V is TRBV7-2 and J is TRBJ2-2, with unresolved D. The CDR3 sequence is 14 residues long. Germline CDR1 is SGHTA and CDR2 is FQGNSA. V gave up 5 bases and J gave up 1 base, with 8 bases separating them. This CDR3 is CASSPYLNTGELFF. The CDR3 coding sequence is TGTGCCAGCAGCCCCTACTTGAACACCGGGGAGCTGTTTTTT.

The V and J genes are TRBV28 and TRBJ2-3; D unresolved. CDR1 and CDR2 (germline): MDHEN, SYDVKM. Trimming stripped 10 bases from V and 3 bases from J, with 11 bases between. This CDR3 has 12 amino acids. In DNA, the CDR3 is TGTGCCATTGATCCCGGGACAGATACGCAGTATTTT. Its translation: CAIDPGTDTQYF.

The V call is TRBV4-2, the J call TRBJ1-2, with TRBD1 matching 10 bases. In germline, CDR1 is LGHNA, CDR2 YNFKEQ. Trimming took 6 bases from V and 8 from J; bases not matched to a gene: 6. The length of the CDR3 is 13 residues. The CDR3 bases are TGTGCCAGCAGAGGGACAGGGGTATTCGGCTACACCTTC. Residues: CASRGTGVFGYTF.

The table lists this clone with a count of one. This sequence joins TRBV24-1 and TRBJ1-5; weak D call: TRBD1 (5 bases). V was shortened by 4 bases and J by 3 bases, with 15 bases between the two germline ends. Per germline, CDR1 KGHDR and CDR2 SFDVKD. This CDR3 has 16 amino acids. The chain's CDR3 is CATSESIRQYNQPQHF. The CDR3, as DNA: TGTGCCACCAGTGAATCTATAAGACAGTACAATCAGCCCCAGCATTTT.

The V gene is TRBV28, the J gene TRBJ2-3; possible D gene TRBD2, 5 bases. The ends were cut back, 7 bases at V and 5 bases at J, with 7 bases in the middle. The CDR3 has 11 residues. The germline CDR1 and CDR2 sequences are MDHEN and SYDVKM. The CDR3 here is CASNRGDTQYF. The CDR3 coding sequence is TGTGCCAGCAACCGGGGAGATACGCAGTATTTT.

This clone was recorded once. The CDR3 sequence is CASSLDSGGAGETQYF. CDR3 nucleotide sequence: TGTGCCAGCAGCTTAGATAGCGGGGGGGCTGGGGAGACCCAGTACTTC. The V call is TRBV7-2, the J call TRBJ2-5; TRBD2 aligns across 11 bases. Germline V gene lookup returns CDR1 SGHTA and CDR2 FQGNSA. The CDR3 runs 16 residues. V was clipped by 1 base and J by 5 bases; unmatched bases: 6.

This chain uses TRBV4-2 with TRBJ2-1; 9 bases fit TRBD1. Per the germline V gene, CDR1 is LGHNA and CDR2 is YNFKEQ. This CDR3 comprises 15 residues. V lost 4 bases to trimming and J lost 1 base; unmatched junction nucleotides: 2. The CDR3 DNA reads as TGTGCCAGCAGCCGGACAGGGGAATCCTACAATGAGCAGTTCTTC. This sequence encodes CASSRTGESYNEQFF.

The genes are TRBV7-7 and TRBJ2-5, with 9 bases identical to TRBD2. The CDR3 runs to 16 residues. Germline assignment: CDR1 SSHAT and CDR2 FNYEAQ (reference sequence). The V gene end was trimmed by 5 bases and the J gene end by 4 bases; junction bases not matched to a gene: 11. The CDR3 spells CASSETYSGGSETQYF. The DNA of the CDR3 is TGTGCCAGCAGCGAGACATATAGCGGGGGATCAGAGACCCAGTACTTC.